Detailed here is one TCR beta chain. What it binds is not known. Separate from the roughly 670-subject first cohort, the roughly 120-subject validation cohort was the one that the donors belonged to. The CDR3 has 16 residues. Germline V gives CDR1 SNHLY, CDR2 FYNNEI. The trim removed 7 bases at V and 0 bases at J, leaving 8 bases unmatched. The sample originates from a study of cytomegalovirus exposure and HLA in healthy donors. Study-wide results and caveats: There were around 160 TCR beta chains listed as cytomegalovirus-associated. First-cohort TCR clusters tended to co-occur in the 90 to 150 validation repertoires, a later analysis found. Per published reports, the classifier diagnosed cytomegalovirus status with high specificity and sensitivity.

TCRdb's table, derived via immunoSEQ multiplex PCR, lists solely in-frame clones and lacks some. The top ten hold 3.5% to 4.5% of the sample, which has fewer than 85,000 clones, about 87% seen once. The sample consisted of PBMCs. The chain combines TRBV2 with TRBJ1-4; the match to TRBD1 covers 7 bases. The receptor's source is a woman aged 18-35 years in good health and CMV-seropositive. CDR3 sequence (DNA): TGTGCCAGCATCAGGGACAGACATGCAACTAATGAAAAACTGTTTTTT. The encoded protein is CASIRDRHATNEKLFF.